The 11 T cell receptor beta chains below all came from one sample that was sequenced in a study of blood T cell repertoires in COVID-19. Generated by immunoSEQ multiplex PCR, the TCRdb table keeps only in-frame clones and is missing some. The table includes tens of thousands of clones, around four fifths detected once. What was sequenced was peripheral blood. The receptor source for this set is a man older than 75 with active or convalescent COVID-19.

The chain employs TRBV18 and TRBJ2-2, with TRBD2 as a possible D gene (5 bases). Trimming pared 3 bases from V and 4 bases from J, leaving 12 bases between. Germline lookup yields CDR1 KGHSH and CDR2 LQKENI. The CDR3 has 15 amino acids. The DNA of the CDR3 is TGTGCCAGCTCACCGTCTAGCTGGGGCACCGGGGAGCTGTTTTTT. Its protein is CASSPSSWGTGELFF.

The chain carries TRBV27 and TRBJ2-3, with 16 positions matching TRBD2. Losses at the gene ends were 5 bases for V and 5 bases for J; bases not matched to a gene: 13. CDR3 length: 19 amino acids. CDR1 and CDR2 (germline): MNHEY, SMNVEV (reference sequence). CDR3 nucleotide sequence: TGTGCCAGCAGTACACTCCCCGGGACTAGCGGGAGGGCCCAAGATACGCAGTATTTT. This encodes CASSTLPGTSGRAQDTQYF.

The chain couples TRBV28 to TRBJ2-5; weak D call: TRBD1 (6 bases). CDR1 and CDR2 (germline): MDHEN, SYDVKM. The CDR3 covers 11 residues. Here the CDR3 DNA reads TGTGCAACAGGGCCTTGGCAGACCCAGTACTTC. Protein: CATGPWQTQYF.

This chain connects TRBV28 to TRBJ1-6; 8 bases match TRBD1. From germline, CDR1 is MDHEN and CDR2 SYDVKM. The V and J ends lost 8 bases and 9 bases, in that order; junction bases with no gene match: 12. The CDR3 sequence is 15 residues long. The CDR3 coding sequence is TGTGCCAGCTCTCCCCAGGGGGCGCCCAGTTCACCCCTCCACTTT. Amino acid sequence: CASSPQGAPSSPLHF.

This clone has only one observation. The chain recombines TRBV29-1 with TRBJ1-2; no clear D gene. Trimming stripped 4 bases from V and 4 bases from J, with 13 bases between. The germline V gene has CDR1 SQVTM and CDR2 ANQGSEA. The CDR3 spans 13 residues. This chain's CDR3 is CSVGERAGYGYTF. In nucleotides, the CDR3 is TGCAGCGTTGGAGAACGAGCGGGCTATGGCTACACCTTC.

The genes are TRBV29-1 and TRBJ1-1, with unresolved D. The CDR3 loop spans 13 amino acids. Looked up from germline, CDR1 is SQVTM and CDR2 is ANQGSEA. The ends were cut back, 6 bases at V and 0 bases at J, with 11 bases in the middle. CDR3 protein: CSVSGGMNTEAFF. CDR3 sequence (DNA): TGCAGCGTCTCTGGAGGGATGAACACTGAAGCTTTCTTT.

V is TRBV7-8 and J is TRBJ1-6, with 10 bases that match TRBD1. The junction had 4 bases not matched to a gene; V was cut back by 5 bases and J by 0 bases. The CDR3 totals 17 residues. Germline CDR1 reads SGHVS; CDR2 reads FQNEAQ. CDR3 DNA sequence: TGTGCCAGCAGCCCCAGGACAGGGGGCTCCTATAATTCACCCCTCCACTTT. This translates into CASSPRTGGSYNSPLHF.

The chain employs TRBV6-1 and TRBJ1-5; 8 nucleotides match TRBD1. The CDR3 loop spans 16 amino acids. Germline loops: CDR1 MNHNS, CDR2 SASEGT. Trimming took 1 base from V and 4 from J; bases not matched to a gene: 6. The CDR3 DNA reads as TGTGCCAGCAGTGAAGGAACGAGACAGGGGAATCAGCCCCAGCATTTT. Translating gives CASSEGTRQGNQPQHF.

The chain carries TRBV5-1 and TRBJ1-6; 7 nucleotides line up with TRBD1. The CDR3 length is 14 residues. Germline V gene sequence: CDR1 SGHRS, CDR2 YFSETQ. The trim removed 4 bases at V and 7 bases at J, leaving 5 bases unmatched. CDR3 protein: CASSLGTANSPLHF. Written as DNA, the CDR3 is TGCGCCAGCAGCCTCGGGACAGCAAATTCACCCCTCCACTTT. The variable domain in full, with the rest retrieved from reference TRBV5-1 and TRBJ1-6, is KAGVTQTPRYLIKTRGQQVTLSCSPISGHRSVSWYQQTPGQGLQFLFEYFSETQRNKGNFPGRFSGRQFSNSRSEMNVSTLELGDSALYLCASSLGTANSPLHFGNGTRLTVT.

CDR3 nucleotides: TGTGCCAGCAGCTTAGCCTACAGGGAGACCCAGTACTTC. It specifies CASSLAYRETQYF. This chain links TRBV7-2 with TRBJ2-5, with D possibly TRBD1 on 5 matching bases. This CDR3 spans 13 amino acids. Trimming pared 0 bases from V and 5 bases from J, leaving 7 bases between. Germline V gives CDR1 SGHTA, CDR2 FQGNSA.

The rearrangement joins TRBV12-3 or TRBV12-4 to TRBJ2-7, with 10 bases matching TRBD1. Germline trimming cut 11 bases from V and 6 bases from J; bases unmatched to any gene: 10. The CDR3 consists of 13 residues. Here the CDR3 reads CAGRTGGVFEQYF. The CDR3 DNA follows: TGTGCCGGGAGGACAGGGGGAGTTTTCGAGCAGTACTTC.